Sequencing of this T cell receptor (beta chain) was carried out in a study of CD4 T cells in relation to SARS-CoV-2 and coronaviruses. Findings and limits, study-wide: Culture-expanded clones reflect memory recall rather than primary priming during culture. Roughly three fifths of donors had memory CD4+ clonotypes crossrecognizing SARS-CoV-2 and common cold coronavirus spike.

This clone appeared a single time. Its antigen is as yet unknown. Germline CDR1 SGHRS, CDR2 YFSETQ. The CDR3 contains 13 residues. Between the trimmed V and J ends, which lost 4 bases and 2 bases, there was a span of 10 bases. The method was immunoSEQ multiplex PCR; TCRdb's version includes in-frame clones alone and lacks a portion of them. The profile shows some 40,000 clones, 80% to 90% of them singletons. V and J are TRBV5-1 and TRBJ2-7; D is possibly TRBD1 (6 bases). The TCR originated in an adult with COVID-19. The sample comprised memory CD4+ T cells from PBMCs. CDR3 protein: CASSRDNTYEQYF. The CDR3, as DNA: TGCGCCAGCAGCCGGGACAACACCTACGAGCAGTACTTC.